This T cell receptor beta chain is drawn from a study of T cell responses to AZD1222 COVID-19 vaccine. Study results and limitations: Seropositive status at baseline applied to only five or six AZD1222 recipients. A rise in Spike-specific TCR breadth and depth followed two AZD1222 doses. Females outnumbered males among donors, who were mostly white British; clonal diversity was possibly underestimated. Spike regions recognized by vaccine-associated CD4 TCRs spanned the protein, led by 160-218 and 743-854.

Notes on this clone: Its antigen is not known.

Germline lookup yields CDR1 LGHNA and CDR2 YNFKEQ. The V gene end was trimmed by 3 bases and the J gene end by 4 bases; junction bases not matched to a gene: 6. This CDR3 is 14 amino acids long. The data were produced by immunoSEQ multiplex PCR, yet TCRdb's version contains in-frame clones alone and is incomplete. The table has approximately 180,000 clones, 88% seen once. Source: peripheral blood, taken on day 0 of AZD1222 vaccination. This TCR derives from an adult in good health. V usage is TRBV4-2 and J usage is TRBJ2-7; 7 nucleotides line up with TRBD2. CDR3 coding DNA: TGTGCCAGCAGCCACGAGCGGGGAACTTACGAGCAGTACTTC. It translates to CASSHERGTYEQYF.